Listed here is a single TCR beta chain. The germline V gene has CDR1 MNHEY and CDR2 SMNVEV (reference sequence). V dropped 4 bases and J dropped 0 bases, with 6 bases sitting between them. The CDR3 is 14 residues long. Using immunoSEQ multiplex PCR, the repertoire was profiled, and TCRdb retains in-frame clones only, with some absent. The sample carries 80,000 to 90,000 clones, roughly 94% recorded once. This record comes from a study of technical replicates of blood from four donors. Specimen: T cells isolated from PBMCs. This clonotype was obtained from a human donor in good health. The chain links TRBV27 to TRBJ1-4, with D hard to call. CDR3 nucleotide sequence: TGTGCCAGCAGTTCCGGGGCAACTAATGAAAAACTGTTTTTT. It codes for CASSSGATNEKLFF.